The 27 T cell receptor beta chains given below trace back to one sample, sequenced in a study of control samples from healthy donors and cancer patients. The table came from immunoSEQ multiplex PCR; TCRdb's copy has only in-frame clones and leaves some out. The specimen's table records some 180,000 clones. The sequencing sample was made of blood. All receptors come from a woman in her 30s in good health.

V usage is TRBV18 and J usage is TRBJ1-2; no reliable D call. V shed 0 bases and J shed 6 bases, with 14 bases lying between them. The CDR3 contains 15 residues. The germline V gene encodes CDR1 KGHSH and CDR2 LQKENI. CDR3 residues: CASSPPNGQLDGYTF. For the CDR3, the DNA is TGTGCCAGCTCACCACCGAATGGTCAGCTTGATGGCTACACCTTC.

V gene TRBV24-1 combines with J gene TRBJ2-6; TRBD1 matches 10 bases. Germline V gene lookup returns CDR1 KGHDR and CDR2 SFDVKD. CDR3 length equals 14 residues. With 9 bases clipped from V and 2 bases from J, the junction kept 0 bases outside the gene matches. The CDR3 is CATGQGAGANVLTF. The CDR3 DNA is TGTGCCACCGGACAGGGGGCTGGGGCCAACGTCCTGACTTTC.

The CDR3 nucleotides are TGTGCCAGCTGGGGGGGGAAGTACACTGAAGCTTTCTTT. This sequence encodes CASWGGKYTEAFF. This chain joins TRBV2 and TRBJ1-1; a weak D match, TRBD1 (5 bases). Germline V gene sequence: CDR1 SNHLY, CDR2 FYNNEI. V shed 8 bases and J shed 3 bases, with 13 bases lying between them. CDR3 length: 13 residues.

The chain couples TRBV4-1 to TRBJ1-1; D gene ambiguous. Trimming shortened V by 0 bases and J by 4 bases, and 9 bases separated the two germline ends. Germline V gene sequence: CDR1 MGHRA, CDR2 YSYEKL. CDR3 length: 14 residues. Here the CDR3 DNA reads TGCGCCAGCAGCCAAGATCCCCGGGGCACTGAAGCTTTCTTT. Its translation is CASSQDPRGTEAFF.

This chain uses TRBV12-3 or TRBV12-4 with TRBJ2-7; no reliable D call. Trimming removed 6 bases from V and 3 bases from J, with 9 bases in between. CDR3 length equals 12 residues. The CDR3 sequence is CASRVAHYEQYF. The DNA for the CDR3 is TGTGCCAGCAGAGTCGCACACTACGAGCAGTACTTC.

The chain combines TRBV28 with TRBJ1-1, with 7 bases that match TRBD1. With 2 bases clipped from V and 5 bases from J, the junction kept 11 bases outside the gene matches. Germline loops: CDR1 MDHEN, CDR2 SYDVKM. This CDR3 has 16 amino acids. The CDR3 loop is CASSLNQRTGLTEAFF. The CDR3 bases are TGTGCCAGCAGTTTAAATCAGAGGACAGGACTTACTGAAGCTTTCTTT. The full variable domain, rest sourced from reference TRBV28 and TRBJ1-1, is DVKVTQSSRYLVKRTGEKVFLECVQDMDHENMFWYRQDPGLGLRLIYFSYDVKMKEKGDIPEGYSVSREKKERFSLILESASTNQTSMYLCASSLNQRTGLTEAFFGQGTRLTVV.

The genes are TRBV6-6 and TRBJ1-5, with 7 bases that match TRBD1. The CDR3 has 14 amino acids. V gave up 8 bases and J gave up 3 bases; unmatched junction bases: 7. Germline CDR1 reads MNHNY; CDR2 reads SVGAGI (reference sequence). CDR3 coding DNA: TGTGCCAGCCTTAGGGACAGAAACAATCAGCCCCAGCATTTT. This codes for CASLRDRNNQPQHF.

V usage is TRBV4-1 and J usage is TRBJ1-2; D gene uncertain. The CDR3 runs to 14 residues. V lost 0 bases, J lost 8 bases, and 13 bases lay in between. Germline CDR1 is MGHRA and CDR2 is YSYEKL. CDR3 in DNA: TGCGCCAGCAGCCAAGATAAGTCCTCGGGCGGCTACACCTTC. This translates into CASSQDKSSGGYTF.

The genes are TRBV7-2 and TRBJ1-6, with D possibly being TRBD1 (6 bases). CDR1 is SGHTA and CDR2 is FQGNSA in the germline V gene. V lost 0 bases and J lost 9, with 9 bases in between. This CDR3 has 14 amino acids. CDR3 sequence reads: CASSLATGSSPLHF. The CDR3 nucleotides read TGTGCCAGCAGCTTAGCCACAGGGAGTTCACCCCTCCACTTT. The variable domain in full, with the rest retrieved from reference TRBV7-2 and TRBJ1-6, is GAGVSQSPSNKVTEKGKDVELRCDPISGHTALYWYRQSLGQGLEFLIYFQGNSAPDKSGLPSDRFSAERTGGSVSTLTIQRTQQEDSAVYLCASSLATGSSPLHFGNGTRLTVT.

This sequence joins TRBV14 and TRBJ2-3, with TRBD1 matching over 7 bases. The germline V gene encodes CDR1 SGHDN and CDR2 FVKESK. This CDR3 spans 16 amino acids. The junction had 5 bases not matched to a gene; V was cut back by 0 bases and J by 2 bases. The CDR3 protein is CASSQDKGAVTDTQYF. The CDR3 nucleotides read TGTGCCAGCAGCCAAGATAAGGGGGCTGTCACAGATACGCAGTATTTT.

The chain recombines TRBV7-9 with TRBJ2-5; TRBD1 aligns across 7 bases. The V gene's germline CDR1 is SEHNR and CDR2 FQNEAQ (reference sequence). Trimming cost V 1 base and J 4 bases; bases outside gene matches: 3. The CDR3 spans 14 residues. The CDR3 loop reads CASSLGNRGETQYF. Written as DNA, the CDR3 is TGTGCCAGCAGCTTAGGGAACAGGGGAGAGACCCAGTACTTC. Drawing the rest from reference TRBV7-9 and TRBJ2-5, the complete variable domain is DTGVSQNPRHKITKRGQNVTFRCDPISEHNRLYWYRQTLGQGPEFLTYFQNEAQLEKSRLLSDRFSAERPKGSFSTLEIQRTEQGDSAMYLCASSLGNRGETQYFGPGTRLLVL.

This chain joins TRBV5-1 and TRBJ1-6, with 7 positions matching TRBD1. The CDR3 is 18 amino acids. V lost 3 bases, J lost 5 bases, and 14 bases stayed unmatched. Germline CDR1 is SGHRS and CDR2 is YFSETQ. The CDR3 DNA follows: TGCGCCAGCAGCTCGCAAACCGGGACAGCCGGGAATAATTCACCCCTCCACTTT. Its translation is CASSSQTGTAGNNSPLHF.

The chain combines TRBV27 with TRBJ2-2; weak D call: TRBD1 (5 bases). Germline-derived CDR1 and CDR2 are MNHEY and SMNVEV (reference sequence). V lost 7 bases, J lost 0 bases, and 21 bases lay in between. The CDR3 is 18 residues long. In DNA, the CDR3 is TGTGCCAGCAACGTCTATACAGGCGCACTCTCGAACACCGGGGAGCTGTTTTTT. The encoded protein is CASNVYTGALSNTGELFF.

The genes are TRBV29-1 and TRBJ1-5; D unclear. The length of the CDR3 is 13 residues. Trimming cost V 3 bases and J 0 bases, with 6 bases left between them. CDR1 is SQVTM, CDR2 ANQGSEA, per germline. DNA for the CDR3: TGCAGCGTTGACGGTGGTAGCAATCAGCCCCAGCATTTT. Its translation is CSVDGGSNQPQHF.

The chain is built from TRBV29-1 and TRBJ1-5; D is undetermined. Trimming stripped 4 bases from V and 6 bases from J, with 10 bases between. The CDR3 covers 12 residues. Germline values: CDR1 SQVTM, CDR2 ANQGSEA. In DNA form, the CDR3 reads TGCAGCGTTGGGGAGGGAGGTCAGCCCCAGCATTTT. Encoded protein: CSVGEGGQPQHF.

The rearrangement joins TRBV6-6 to TRBJ1-1; the D is unclear. Trimming removed 4 bases at V and 4 bases at J, with 10 bases between. The CDR3 is 13 residues long. Germline V gene data show CDR1 as MNHNY and CDR2 as SVGAGI (reference sequence). DNA for the CDR3: TGTGCCAGCAGTTCCGACGGGAGCACTGAAGCTTTCTTT. This sequence encodes CASSSDGSTEAFF.

The chain couples TRBV11-2 to TRBJ1-2; 9 positions match TRBD1. Germline assignment: CDR1 SGHAT and CDR2 FQNNGV. The trim removed 4 bases at V and 5 bases at J, leaving 8 bases unmatched. CDR3 length: 15 amino acids. The CDR3 is CASSYDRGFGYGYTF. In nucleotides, the CDR3 is TGTGCCAGCAGCTACGACAGGGGGTTTGGGTATGGCTACACCTTC.

The chain is built from TRBV30 and TRBJ1-3; D remains ambiguous. CDR3 length equals 15 residues. V was cut by 0 bases and J by 0 bases, with 9 bases left in between. Germline loops: CDR1 GTSNPN, CDR2 SVGIG (reference sequence). The DNA of the CDR3 is TGTGCCTGGAGTGTTCCGGGTCTCTCTGGAAACACCATATATTTT. Translation: CAWSVPGLSGNTIYF.

This chain links TRBV28 with TRBJ1-1; unclear D gene. CDR1 and CDR2 from the germline V gene are MDHEN and SYDVKM. CDR3 size: 11 residues. V was trimmed by 3 bases and J by 10 bases, leaving 9 bases between them. Written as DNA, the CDR3 is TGTGCCAGCAGTTTGGGTTTGGGAGCTTTCTTT. Protein: CASSLGLGAFF.

CDR3 bases: TGTGCCAGCAGTTTCCAGGGGGCGAGATCTGAAGCTTTCTTT. This encodes CASSFQGARSEAFF. This chain connects TRBV27 to TRBJ1-1; TRBD1 aligns across 8 bases. V was clipped by 3 bases and J by 6 bases; unmatched bases: 6. This CDR3 contains 14 residues. From germline, CDR1 is MNHEY and CDR2 SMNVEV (reference sequence).

A remark on this clone: The same CDR3 is also encoded by other DNA sequences in this sample. This sequence joins TRBV18 and TRBJ1-1; D unclear. The V gene lost 0 bases and the J gene lost 5 bases, with 13 bases spanning the gap. The CDR3 is 15 residues long. Germline assignment: CDR1 KGHSH and CDR2 LQKENI. The CDR3: CASSPPRGRGTEAFF. DNA of the CDR3: TGTGCCAGCTCACCACCGCGGGGTAGAGGGACTGAAGCTTTCTTT.

The rearrangement links TRBV10-1 to TRBJ1-6, with D maybe TRBD1 (6 bases). The CDR3 totals 14 residues. The germline V gene encodes CDR1 WNHNN and CDR2 SYGVQD (reference sequence). V dropped 2 bases and J dropped 9 bases, with 11 bases sitting between them. CDR3 DNA: TGCGCCAGCAGTGAGAGTCCAGGGGCTTCACCCCTCCACTTT. Protein product: CASSESPGASPLHF.

This chain links TRBV15 with TRBJ1-6; D is ambiguous. The CDR3 length is 15 residues. V lost 3 bases and J lost 8, with 14 bases in between. Looked up from germline, CDR1 is LNHNV and CDR2 is YYDKDF (reference sequence). DNA of the CDR3: TGTGCCACCAGCAGGGAACTCAATAAGGATTCACCCCTCCACTTT. Translating it yields CATSRELNKDSPLHF.

The genes are TRBV18 and TRBJ2-5; 9 bases match TRBD2. The CDR3 is 18 amino acids. The germline gives CDR1 KGHSH, CDR2 LQKENI. Losses at the gene ends were 1 base for V and 5 bases for J; bases not matched to a gene: 14. CDR3 in amino acids: CASSPLRGGAHWKETQYF. DNA of the CDR3: TGTGCCAGCTCACCACTTCGCGGGGGGGCCCACTGGAAGGAGACCCAGTACTTC.

The chain recombines TRBV28 with TRBJ2-5, with D uncertain. Germline CDR1 reads MDHEN; CDR2 reads SYDVKM. The CDR3 totals 15 residues. V lost 3 bases and J lost 2, with 13 bases in between. In DNA form, the CDR3 reads TGTGCCAGCAGTTTTGGGCAGGAAGTACAAGAGACCCAGTACTTC. Translating gives CASSFGQEVQETQYF.

The chain uses TRBV6-6 and TRBJ2-7, with D perhaps TRBD1 (6 bases). The CDR3 runs to 16 residues. Looked up from germline, CDR1 is MNHNY and CDR2 is SVGAGI (reference sequence). The germline V and J ends were trimmed by 8 bases and 1 base, with 21 bases remaining between them. The CDR3 is CASSPLQGLRSYEQYF. The CDR3 nucleotides read TGTGCCAGCTCGCCGCTACAGGGCTTGAGGTCCTACGAGCAGTACTTC.

The chain uses TRBV7-2 and TRBJ2-5, with D possibly being TRBD2 (6 bases). Between the trimmed V and J ends, which lost 5 bases and 3 bases, there was a span of 16 bases. This CDR3 is 15 amino acids long. Per the germline V gene, CDR1 is SGHTA and CDR2 is FQGNSA. CDR3 amino acids: CASSAGRGREETQYF. The CDR3 DNA follows: TGTGCCAGCAGCGCTGGGCGGGGAAGAGAAGAGACCCAGTACTTC.